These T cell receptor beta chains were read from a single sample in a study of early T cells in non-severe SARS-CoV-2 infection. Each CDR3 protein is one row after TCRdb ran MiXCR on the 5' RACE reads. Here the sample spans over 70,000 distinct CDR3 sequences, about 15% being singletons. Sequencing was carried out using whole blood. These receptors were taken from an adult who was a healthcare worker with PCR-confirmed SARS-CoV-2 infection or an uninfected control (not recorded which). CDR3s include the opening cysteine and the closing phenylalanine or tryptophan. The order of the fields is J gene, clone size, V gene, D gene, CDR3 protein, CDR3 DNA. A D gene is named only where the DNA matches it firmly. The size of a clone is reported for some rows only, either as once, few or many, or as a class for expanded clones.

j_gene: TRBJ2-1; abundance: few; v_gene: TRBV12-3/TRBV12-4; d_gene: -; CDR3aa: CASSPRLLAAHEQFF; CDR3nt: TGTGCCAGCAGTCCCCGTCTATTAGCGGCCCATGAGCAGTTCTTC
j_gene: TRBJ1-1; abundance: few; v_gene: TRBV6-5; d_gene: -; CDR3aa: CASSGNSEAFF; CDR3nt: TGTGCCAGCTCGGGGAACTCTGAAGCTTTCTTT
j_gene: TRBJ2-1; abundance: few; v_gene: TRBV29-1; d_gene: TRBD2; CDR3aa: CSVGRAGEWNEQFF; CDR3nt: TGCAGCGTTGGCCGGGCGGGAGAGTGGAATGAGCAGTTCTTC
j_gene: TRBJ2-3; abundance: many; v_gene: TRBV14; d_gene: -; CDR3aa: CASSQTHTQYF; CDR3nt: TGTGCCAGCAGCCAAACTCATACGCAGTATTTT
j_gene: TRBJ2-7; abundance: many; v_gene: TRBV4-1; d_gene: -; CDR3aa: CASSQGGNLRYEQYF; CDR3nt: TGCGCCAGCAGCCAAGGAGGTAACTTGCGCTACGAGCAGTACTTC
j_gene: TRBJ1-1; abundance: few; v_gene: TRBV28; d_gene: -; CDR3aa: CASSLLRGRFEAFF; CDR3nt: TGTGCCAGCAGTTTACTTAGGGGACGGTTTGAAGCTTTCTTT
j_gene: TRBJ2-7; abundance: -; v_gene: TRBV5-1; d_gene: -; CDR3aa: CASSLNLRENTFYEQYF; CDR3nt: TGCGCCAGCAGCTTAAACCTCAGGGAGAATACGTTCTACGAGCAGTACTTC
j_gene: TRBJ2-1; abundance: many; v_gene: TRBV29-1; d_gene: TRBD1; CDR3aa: CSVEGHRGVSSYNEQFF; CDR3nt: TGCAGCGTTGAAGGTCACAGGGGTGTCAGCTCCTACAATGAGCAGTTCTTC
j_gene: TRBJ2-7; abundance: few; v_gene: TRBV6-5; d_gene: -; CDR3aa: CASSYDPGHLSSYEQYF; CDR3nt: TGTGCCAGCAGTTACGACCCGGGACATTTGAGCTCCTACGAGCAGTACTTC
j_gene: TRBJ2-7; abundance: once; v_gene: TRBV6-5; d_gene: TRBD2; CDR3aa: CASSDATREVPYEQYF; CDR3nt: TGTGCCAGCAGTGACGCCACGCGGGAGGTCCCCTACGAGCAGTACTTC
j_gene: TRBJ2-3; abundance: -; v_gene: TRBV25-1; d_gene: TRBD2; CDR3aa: CASSEGLAATDTQYF; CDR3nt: TGTGCCAGCAGTGAGGGGCTAGCGGCCACAGATACGCAGTATTTT
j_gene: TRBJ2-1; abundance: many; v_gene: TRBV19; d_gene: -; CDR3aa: CASSKPLGERDNEQFF; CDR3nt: TGTGCCAGTAGTAAGCCCCTGGGCGAAAGGGACAATGAGCAGTTCTTC
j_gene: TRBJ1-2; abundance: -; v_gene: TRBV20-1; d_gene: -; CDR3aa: CSATLDGGPIGYTF; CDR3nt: TGCAGTGCTACGTTAGACGGTGGTCCTATCGGCTACACCTTC
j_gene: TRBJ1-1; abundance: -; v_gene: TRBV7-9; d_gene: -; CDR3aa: CASSLFEAFF; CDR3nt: TGTGCCAGCAGCTTATTTGAGGCTTTCTTT
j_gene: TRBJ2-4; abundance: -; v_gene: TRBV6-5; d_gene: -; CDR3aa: CASREDLGAKNIQYF; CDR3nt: TGTGCCAGCCGAGAGGATTTGGGAGCCAAAAACATTCAGTACTTC
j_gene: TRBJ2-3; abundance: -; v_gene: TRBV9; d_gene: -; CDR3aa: CASSVAGDEDTQYF; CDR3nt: TGTGCCAGCAGCGTAGCCGGGGACGAAGATACGCAGTATTTT
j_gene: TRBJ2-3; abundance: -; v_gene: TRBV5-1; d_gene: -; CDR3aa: CASSYPPLDRSADTQYF; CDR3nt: TGCGCCAGCAGCTACCCGCCTTTAGACAGGTCCGCAGATACGCAGTATTTT
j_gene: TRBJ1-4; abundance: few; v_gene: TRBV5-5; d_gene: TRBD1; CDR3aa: CASSPGQGGSEKLFF; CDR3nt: TGTGCCAGCAGCCCCGGACAGGGGGGGAGTGAAAAACTGTTTTTT
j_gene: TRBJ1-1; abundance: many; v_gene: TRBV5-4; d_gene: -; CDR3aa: CASSLAGQPRVAFF; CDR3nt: TGTGCCAGCAGCTTGGCTGGACAGCCCAGGGTAGCTTTCTTT
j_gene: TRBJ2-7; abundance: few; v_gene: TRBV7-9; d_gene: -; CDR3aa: CASSLGVYEQYF; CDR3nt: TGTGCCAGCAGCCTAGGGGTTTACGAGCAGTACTTC